Below, 7 T cell receptor beta chains from the same sample are listed, as sequenced in a study of CD8 T cells in Susac syndrome. With random hexamers, roughly 0.45 to 1 ug RNA was reverse transcribed. Via MiXCR, TCRdb re-called the immunoSEQ multiplex PCR reads, giving one row per CDR3 protein. The table records roughly 130,000 distinct CDR3 sequences, about 95% of them present only once. Sequencing input: CD4+ T cells from PBMCs. The source is a human donor in good health.

This chain links TRBV27 with TRBJ2-7; D call uncertain. The CDR3 has 14 residues. Germline V CDR1 and CDR2: MNHEY, SMNVEV (reference sequence). Trimming cost V 10 bases and J 3 bases, with 19 bases left between them. Here the CDR3 reads CANFASTVDYEQYF. The CDR3 region has the DNA TGTGCCAACTTCGCATCCACAGTGGACTACGAGCAGTACTTC.

The J gene is TRBJ2-2, the V gene TRBV5-6, with D hard to call. Trimming took 0 bases from V and 3 from J, leaving 9 bases between them. The CDR3 has 15 amino acids. Germline V gene data show CDR1 as SGHDT and CDR2 as YYEEEE. The CDR3 DNA sequence: TGTGCCAGCAGCTTGGCAGTTGGGTACACCGGGGAGCTGTTTTTT. This codes for CASSLAVGYTGELFF.

The rearrangement links TRBV7-9 to TRBJ1-1; D call uncertain. V lost 0 bases to trimming and J lost 2 bases, with 10 bases between them. There are 15 residues in the CDR3. CDR1 and CDR2 (germline): SEHNR, FQNEAQ (reference sequence). The CDR3 is CASSLAGSLNTEAFF. The CDR3 DNA reads as TGTGCCAGCAGCTTAGCGGGCAGTCTAAACACTGAAGCTTTCTTT.

This chain connects TRBV19 to TRBJ1-2, with D tentatively TRBD1 (5 bases). Germline-derived CDR1 and CDR2 are LNHDA and SQIVND (reference sequence). CDR3 size: 15 residues. V was trimmed by 2 bases and J by 2 bases, leaving 12 bases between them. In DNA, the CDR3 is TGTGCCAGTAGTATACAGGGAGGGCTGAACTATGGCTACACCTTC. Its protein is CASSIQGGLNYGYTF.

The chain couples TRBV28 to TRBJ1-5; D is uncertain. This CDR3 contains 13 residues. Germline loops: CDR1 MDHEN, CDR2 SYDVKM. V gave up 5 bases and J gave up 15 bases, with 20 bases separating them. In DNA form, the CDR3 reads TGTGCCAGCAGTAACTCGGGCCCGTCTCCTCTGCATTTT. Protein product: CASSNSGPSPLHF.

The chain combines TRBV5-8 with TRBJ2-5, with 7 positions matching TRBD1. CDR3 length: 14 amino acids. Germline V gene lookup returns CDR1 SGHTS and CDR2 YDEGEE. V lost 2 bases, J lost 2 bases, and 3 bases stayed unmatched. CDR3 loop: CASSLPGQQETQYF. As DNA, the CDR3 is TGTGCCAGCAGCTTACCGGGACAGCAAGAGACCCAGTACTTC. Complete variable domain (other parts from reference TRBV5-8 and TRBJ2-5): EAGVTQSPTHLIKTRGQQATLRCSPISGHTSVYWYQQALGLGLQFLLWYDEGEERNRGNFPPRFSGRQFPNYSSELNVNALELEDSALYLCASSLPGQQETQYFGPGTRLLVL.

The V call is TRBV12-3 or TRBV12-4, the J call TRBJ2-5, with TRBD1 as a possible D gene (6 bases). V lost 3 bases and J 2 bases, leaving 19 bases between the germline ends. This CDR3 comprises 17 residues. CDR3 DNA sequence: TGTGCCAGCAGTTTCTTCCCCACCGGGACATCACAAGAGACCCAGTACTTC. This translates into CASSFFPTGTSQETQYF.